One sample yielded the 10 T cell receptor beta chains listed below, sequenced in a study of metastatic and nonmetastatic thyroid tumors. TCRdb re-analyzed the PCR reads through MiXCR. The sample has some 25,000 clones, around 14% seen once. All patients were untreated before thyroid surgery. The sample was blood. The receptors were gathered from a female donor with papillary thyroid cancer or a benign thyroid nodule (not recorded which). Some clones in this sample may be carry-over from other donors' samples.

About this clone itself: The germline gene is not matched at one end of the junction; a read error may be the cause. V is TRBV3-1 and J is TRBJ2-7, with D uncertain. Germline-derived CDR1 and CDR2 are LGHDT and YNNKEL (reference sequence). The CDR3 totals 16 residues. DNA of the CDR3: TGCGCCAGCAGCCAAGATCCCGCCCGGACCTCCTACGAGCAGTACTTC. Translating it yields CASSQDPARTSYEQYF.

Many counts were recorded for this clone. The gene calls are TRBV12-3 or TRBV12-4 and TRBJ1-2, with D hard to call. With 6 bases removed from V and 2 bases from J, the gap between germline ends came to 10 bases. The CDR3 consists of 13 residues. CDR3 nucleotide sequence: TGTGCCAGCAGGGATAAAGGCAACTATGGCTACACCTTC. This sequence encodes CASRDKGNYGYTF.

This chain uses TRBV14 with TRBJ2-2, with D hard to call. From germline, CDR1 is SGHDN and CDR2 FVKESK. The CDR3 runs 14 residues. V lost 4 bases and J lost 9, with 15 bases in between. The CDR3 sequence: CASSLLVLVWELFF. The CDR3 DNA reads as TGTGCCAGCAGCCTTCTAGTGTTAGTCTGGGAGCTGTTTTTT.

The chain is built from TRBV20-1 and TRBJ2-5, with 8 bases identical to TRBD1. The CDR3 length is 16 residues. With 2 bases clipped from V and 5 bases from J, the junction kept 13 bases outside the gene matches. Germline V lookup: CDR1 DFQATT, CDR2 SNEGSKA (reference sequence). The CDR3 spells CSARLGQGIFGETQYF. The CDR3 DNA sequence: TGCAGTGCTAGACTCGGACAGGGCATTTTTGGGGAGACCCAGTACTTC.

This clone was counted at least ten times. The chain links TRBV27 to TRBJ1-1, with D possibly matching TRBD1 (5 bases). In germline, CDR1 is MNHEY, CDR2 SMNVEV (reference sequence). V lost 3 bases and J lost 5, with 13 bases in between. This CDR3 comprises 14 residues. CDR3 DNA sequence: TGTGCCAGCAGTTTCGGACACCGAGGGACTGAAGCTTTCTTT. As protein: CASSFGHRGTEAFF.

This clone counts as medium-sized. The chain is built from TRBV30 and TRBJ1-2, with TRBD1 as a possible D gene (5 bases). The CDR3 loop spans 13 amino acids. V lost 3 bases, J lost 8 bases, and 16 bases lay in between. Germline values: CDR1 GTSNPN, CDR2 SVGIG (reference sequence). The DNA for the CDR3 is TGTGCCTGGAGGTCAACCGGGGCAGCAGGCTACACCTTC. This translates into CAWRSTGAAGYTF.

The genes are TRBV20-1 and TRBJ2-7; 14 nucleotides match TRBD2. CDR3 length: 21 residues. Trimming took 0 bases from V and 2 from J; bases not matched to a gene: 18. Germline V gene sequence: CDR1 DFQATT, CDR2 SNEGSKA (reference sequence). The CDR3 loop is CSAREDKGTSGRIPRPYEQYF. The CDR3 DNA reads TGCAGTGCTAGAGAGGACAAGGGGACTAGCGGGAGAATCCCGCGCCCCTACGAGCAGTACTTC.

This clone was seen at least ten times. V gene TRBV27 combines with J gene TRBJ2-5; the match to TRBD2 covers 7 bases. Trimming removed 4 bases from V and 5 bases from J; junction bases left unmatched: 10. CDR1 is MNHEY and CDR2 is SMNVEV in the germline V gene (reference sequence). The CDR3 has 15 amino acids. The CDR3 loop is CASSSLVGGMETQYF. CDR3 sequence (DNA): TGTGCCAGCAGTTCCCTGGTGGGAGGGATGGAGACCCAGTACTTC.

At least ten counts were recorded for this clone. V and J are TRBV30 and TRBJ1-4; no definite D call. V was clipped by 3 bases and J by 8 bases, with 4 bases between them. The CDR3 has 10 amino acids. From germline, CDR1 is GTSNPN and CDR2 SVGIG (reference sequence). In nucleotides, the CDR3 is TGTGCCTGGAGGCGGGAAAAACTGTTTTTT. It encodes CAWRREKLFF.

This clone was detected ten times or more. One end of the junction fails to match germline, which may point to a read error. The rearrangement uses TRBV15 and TRBJ1-5; no reliable D call. The CDR3 is made up of 12 amino acids. Germline V gene sequence: CDR1 LNHNV, CDR2 YYDKDF (reference sequence). For the CDR3, the DNA is TGTGCCACCTCGGATAGCGATCAGCCCCAGCATTTT. Its protein is CATSDSDQPQHF.